This T cell receptor beta chain was sequenced in a study of Graves' ophthalmopathy and Graves' hyperthyroidism. Germline CDR1 SNHLY, CDR2 FYNNEI. This CDR3 comprises 14 residues. Losses at the gene ends were 6 bases for V and 3 bases for J; bases not matched to a gene: 7. Amplifying from RNA transcripts, the study obtained TCR beta CDR3 regions. The first-round RT-PCR employed HTBI primers together with the Qiagen OneStep RT-PCR kit. A multiplex PCR was then performed as the second round. TCRdb re-called the multiplex PCR reads through MiXCR, storing one row per CDR3 protein. The sample contains hundreds of thousands of distinct CDR3 sequences, just over 40% of which appear only once.

The source is an adult man with Graves' ophthalmopathy. The sample taken for sequencing was peripheral blood. The V gene is TRBV2, the J gene TRBJ2-7, with 8 bases aligning to TRBD1. The chain's CDR3 is CASSPLQGDYEQYF. As DNA, the CDR3 is TGTGCCAGCAGCCCCCTACAGGGGGACTACGAGCAGTACTTC.